These T cell receptor beta chains were read from a single sample in a study of blood T cell repertoires in COVID-19. Data came from immunoSEQ multiplex PCR; TCRdb stores just in-frame clones and leaves some out. This table holds around 200,000 clones, just over 85% found once. The material sequenced was PBMCs or T cells enriched from blood (not recorded which). The receptors were gathered from a woman between 40 and 50 years old with acute COVID-19. Both conserved end residues are part of each CDR3. Each record gives: CDR3 protein, CDR3 DNA, D gene, clone size, J gene, V gene. The D gene is left open where the match is weak. A row's size may be missing; if present it is once, few, many or a size class.

cdr3_aa: CASSVVETGVVTYTF; cdr3_nt: TGTGCCAGCAGCGTAGTGGAGACAGGGGTTGTAACCTACACCTTC; d_call: TRBD1; clone_size: NA; j_call: TRBJ1-2; v_call: TRBV9
cdr3_aa: CASRIRQGNQPQHF; cdr3_nt: TGTGCCAGTAGGATAAGACAGGGGAATCAGCCCCAGCATTTT; d_call: TRBD1; clone_size: NA; j_call: TRBJ1-5; v_call: TRBV19
cdr3_aa: CASSSGQTNYGYTF; cdr3_nt: TGTGCCAGCAGTTCAGGACAGACTAACTATGGCTACACCTTC; d_call: NA; clone_size: NA; j_call: TRBJ1-2; v_call: TRBV28
cdr3_aa: CASSVQGGTPLHF; cdr3_nt: TGTGCCAGTAGCGTCCAGGGTGGAACACCCCTCCACTTT; d_call: NA; clone_size: NA; j_call: TRBJ1-6; v_call: TRBV19
cdr3_aa: CASSLSGGAAEAFF; cdr3_nt: TGTGCCAGCAGCTTATCTGGGGGCGCGGCTGAAGCTTTCTTT; d_call: NA; clone_size: NA; j_call: TRBJ1-1; v_call: TRBV7-3
cdr3_aa: CASKGTVDTGELFF; cdr3_nt: TGTGCCAGTAAAGGGACAGTAGACACCGGGGAGCTGTTTTTT; d_call: TRBD1; clone_size: NA; j_call: TRBJ2-2; v_call: TRBV19
cdr3_aa: CASSYPRGGAMNTEAFF; cdr3_nt: TGTGCCAGCAGTTACCCGCGGGGGGGAGCTATGAACACTGAAGCTTTCTTT; d_call: NA; clone_size: NA; j_call: TRBJ1-1; v_call: TRBV6-2/TRBV6-3
cdr3_aa: CASSFTTGRFTDTQYF; cdr3_nt: TGCGCCAGCAGCTTCACCACGGGGAGGTTCACAGATACGCAGTATTTT; d_call: NA; clone_size: NA; j_call: TRBJ2-3; v_call: TRBV5-1
cdr3_aa: CATSETGSGTDTQYF; cdr3_nt: TGTGCCACCAGTGAAACAGGGTCTGGCACAGATACGCAGTATTTT; d_call: NA; clone_size: NA; j_call: TRBJ2-3; v_call: TRBV24-1
cdr3_aa: CASSLAPPGGSNEAFF; cdr3_nt: TGTGCCAGCAGCTTAGCCCCCCCAGGGGGGAGTAATGAAGCTTTCTTT; d_call: TRBD1; clone_size: NA; j_call: TRBJ1-1; v_call: TRBV3-1/TRBV3-2
cdr3_aa: CASSLPGVLGTGELFF; cdr3_nt: TGTGCCAGCAGTTTGCCGGGGGTGCTGGGAACCGGGGAGCTGTTTTTT; d_call: NA; clone_size: NA; j_call: TRBJ2-2; v_call: TRBV28
cdr3_aa: CASSPGQGYGYTF; cdr3_nt: TGTGCCAGCAGCCCTGGACAGGGCTATGGCTACACCTTC; d_call: TRBD1; clone_size: few; j_call: TRBJ1-2; v_call: TRBV7-8
cdr3_aa: CASSMTGGNYEQYF; cdr3_nt: TGCGCCAGCAGCATGACAGGGGGAAACTACGAGCAGTACTTC; d_call: TRBD1; clone_size: NA; j_call: TRBJ2-7; v_call: TRBV5-1
cdr3_aa: CASGFSGALAWAFF; cdr3_nt: TGTGCTAGTGGTTTCTCAGGGGCCCTTGCTTGGGCTTTCTTT; d_call: NA; clone_size: NA; j_call: TRBJ1-1; v_call: TRBV12-5
cdr3_aa: CASSPRQGLNYGYTF; cdr3_nt: TGTGCCAGTAGTCCAAGACAGGGGCTAAACTATGGCTACACCTTC; d_call: TRBD1; clone_size: NA; j_call: TRBJ1-2; v_call: TRBV19
cdr3_aa: CASSYSGQSYEQYF; cdr3_nt: TGTGCCAGCAGTTACTCGGGACAGTCCTACGAGCAGTACTTC; d_call: TRBD1; clone_size: NA; j_call: TRBJ2-7; v_call: TRBV6-5
cdr3_aa: CSVDVDRLVTF; cdr3_nt: TGCAGCGTTGACGTGGACAGGCTAGTTACCTTC; d_call: TRBD1; clone_size: NA; j_call: TRBJ1-2; v_call: TRBV29-1
cdr3_aa: CASSLVGRVNTEAFF; cdr3_nt: TGTGCCAGCAGCTTGGTCGGTCGGGTGAACACTGAAGCTTTCTTT; d_call: NA; clone_size: NA; j_call: TRBJ1-1; v_call: TRBV5-8
cdr3_aa: CASSRPGENTEAFF; cdr3_nt: TGTGCCAGTAGTAGGCCAGGGGAGAACACTGAAGCTTTCTTT; d_call: NA; clone_size: NA; j_call: TRBJ1-1; v_call: TRBV19
cdr3_aa: CASSLGLAGDIEQFF; cdr3_nt: TGTGCCAGCAGCTTGGGACTAGCGGGGGACATTGAGCAGTTCTTC; d_call: TRBD2; clone_size: NA; j_call: TRBJ2-1; v_call: TRBV5-4
cdr3_aa: CASSEWTGQETQYF; cdr3_nt: TGTGCCAGCAGTGAGTGGACAGGTCAAGAGACCCAGTACTTC; d_call: TRBD1; clone_size: NA; j_call: TRBJ2-5; v_call: TRBV2
cdr3_aa: CASSLGTAVNSPLHF; cdr3_nt: TGTGCCAGCAGCTTAGGTACGGCGGTTAATTCACCCCTCCACTTT; d_call: NA; clone_size: few; j_call: TRBJ1-6; v_call: TRBV11-2
cdr3_aa: CASSLTENYGYTF; cdr3_nt: TGTGCCAGCAGCCTGACAGAGAACTATGGCTACACCTTC; d_call: NA; clone_size: NA; j_call: TRBJ1-2; v_call: TRBV5-6
cdr3_aa: CASSYSEAGTGETQYF; cdr3_nt: TGTGCCAGCAGCTACTCCGAGGCGGGCACTGGGGAGACCCAGTACTTC; d_call: NA; clone_size: few; j_call: TRBJ2-5; v_call: TRBV6-6
cdr3_aa: CASSIGGGGLFGELFF; cdr3_nt: TGTGCCAGTAGTATCGGCGGCGGGGGCCTCTTCGGGGAGCTGTTTTTT; d_call: NA; clone_size: NA; j_call: TRBJ2-2; v_call: TRBV19
cdr3_aa: CASSTGDQPQHF; cdr3_nt: TGTGCCAGCTCGACAGGAGATCAGCCCCAGCATTTT; d_call: NA; clone_size: NA; j_call: TRBJ1-5; v_call: TRBV7-9
cdr3_aa: CASRAGVNTEAFF; cdr3_nt: TGTGCCAGCAGGGCTGGAGTAAACACTGAAGCTTTCTTT; d_call: NA; clone_size: NA; j_call: TRBJ1-1; v_call: TRBV7-9
cdr3_aa: CASSQLDRGLTNTEAFF; cdr3_nt: TGTGCCAGCAGCCAATTGGACAGGGGGCTCACGAACACTGAAGCTTTCTTT; d_call: TRBD1; clone_size: once; j_call: TRBJ1-1; v_call: TRBV4-2
cdr3_aa: CASSSTANSPLHF; cdr3_nt: TGTGCCAGCAGTTCGACAGCTAATTCACCCCTCCACTTT; d_call: NA; clone_size: NA; j_call: TRBJ1-6; v_call: TRBV12-3/TRBV12-4
cdr3_aa: CASSHGLAGSTDTQYF; cdr3_nt: TGTGCCAGCAGCCACGGACTAGCGGGGAGCACAGATACGCAGTATTTT; d_call: TRBD2; clone_size: NA; j_call: TRBJ2-3; v_call: TRBV4-2
cdr3_aa: CASSRPGQPYEQYF; cdr3_nt: TGTGCCAGCAGCAGACCTGGACAGCCTTACGAGCAGTACTTC; d_call: NA; clone_size: NA; j_call: TRBJ2-7; v_call: TRBV7-2
cdr3_aa: CASSKGQGNTEAFF; cdr3_nt: TGTGCCAGTAGTAAAGGGCAGGGCAACACTGAAGCTTTCTTT; d_call: NA; clone_size: NA; j_call: TRBJ1-1; v_call: TRBV19
cdr3_aa: CASTVAGSYNEQFF; cdr3_nt: TGTGCCAGCACCGTCGCAGGGTCCTACAATGAGCAGTTCTTC; d_call: NA; clone_size: NA; j_call: TRBJ2-1; v_call: TRBV2
cdr3_aa: CASSPRGTKNQPQHF; cdr3_nt: TGTGCCAGCAGTCCTAGGGGGACGAAAAATCAGCCCCAGCATTTT; d_call: NA; clone_size: few; j_call: TRBJ1-5; v_call: TRBV28
cdr3_aa: CASSLQGYEQYF; cdr3_nt: TGTGCCAGCAGTCTCCAGGGTTACGAGCAGTACTTC; d_call: NA; clone_size: NA; j_call: TRBJ2-7; v_call: TRBV2
cdr3_aa: CASRMSVNTEAFF; cdr3_nt: TGTGCCAGCAGAATGAGCGTGAACACTGAAGCTTTCTTT; d_call: NA; clone_size: NA; j_call: TRBJ1-1; v_call: TRBV6-4
cdr3_aa: CASSWVQGPGNTIYF; cdr3_nt: TGTGCCAGCAGCTGGGTACAGGGCCCTGGAAACACCATATATTTT; d_call: NA; clone_size: NA; j_call: TRBJ1-3; v_call: TRBV5-5
cdr3_aa: CASSDGLVLFF; cdr3_nt: TGCGCCAGCAGTGACGGACTGGTGCTATTCTTT; d_call: NA; clone_size: few; j_call: TRBJ1-1; v_call: TRBV10-1
cdr3_aa: CASSRNEAFF; cdr3_nt: TGTGCCAGCAGCAGGAATGAAGCTTTCTTT; d_call: NA; clone_size: NA; j_call: TRBJ1-1; v_call: TRBV12-3/TRBV12-4
cdr3_aa: CASSNAISSGGQETQYF; cdr3_nt: TGTGCCAGCAGCAACGCTATCTCATCCGGGGGCCAAGAGACCCAGTACTTC; d_call: NA; clone_size: NA; j_call: TRBJ2-5; v_call: TRBV21-1
cdr3_aa: CASSGPDRGRAYEQYF; cdr3_nt: TGTGCCAGCAGTGGCCCGGACAGGGGGCGAGCCTACGAGCAGTACTTC; d_call: TRBD1; clone_size: NA; j_call: TRBJ2-7; v_call: TRBV25-1
cdr3_aa: CASTPGHPSGYTF; cdr3_nt: TGCGCCAGCACCCCGGGACACCCTTCGGGCTACACCTTC; d_call: NA; clone_size: NA; j_call: TRBJ1-2; v_call: TRBV5-1
cdr3_aa: CASSLGGAEAFF; cdr3_nt: TGTGCCAGCAGCTTAGGGGGGGCTGAAGCTTTCTTT; d_call: NA; clone_size: NA; j_call: TRBJ1-1; v_call: TRBV12-3/TRBV12-4
cdr3_aa: CATGGRDNYGYTF; cdr3_nt: TGTGCCACGGGAGGCAGGGATAACTATGGCTACACCTTC; d_call: NA; clone_size: few; j_call: TRBJ1-2; v_call: TRBV19
cdr3_aa: CASCLLGNTIYF; cdr3_nt: TGTGCCAGCTGCCTTCTGGGAAACACCATATATTTT; d_call: NA; clone_size: NA; j_call: TRBJ1-3; v_call: TRBV3-1/TRBV3-2
cdr3_aa: CASSLYTANTGELFF; cdr3_nt: TGCGCCAGCAGCTTGTACACAGCCAACACCGGGGAGCTGTTTTTT; d_call: NA; clone_size: NA; j_call: TRBJ2-2; v_call: TRBV5-1
cdr3_aa: CAKRDRGPDQYF; cdr3_nt: TGTGCCAAAAGGGACAGGGGACCCGACCAGTACTTC; d_call: NA; clone_size: NA; j_call: TRBJ2-5; v_call: TRBV21-1
cdr3_aa: CASSQATRGGNAEAFF; cdr3_nt: TGCGCCAGCAGCCAAGCTACTAGGGGAGGGAACGCTGAAGCTTTCTTT; d_call: NA; clone_size: NA; j_call: TRBJ1-1; v_call: TRBV4-3
cdr3_aa: CATSRDGWTTPPQAFF; cdr3_nt: TGTGCCACCAGCAGAGATGGTTGGACAACTCCCCCCCAAGCTTTCTTT; d_call: NA; clone_size: NA; j_call: TRBJ1-1; v_call: TRBV15